This T cell receptor (beta chain) emerged from a study of post-analysis software for immune sequencing data. Study outcomes and limitations: Under the F measure, samples that were prepared in one batch clustered strongly together. Roughly five TRBV segments appeared more often in patients than in controls, and TRBV5-6, TRBV5-1 and TRBV20-1 were among these.

About this clonotype: Its antigen is unidentified.

This CDR3 contains 14 residues. Germline lookup yields CDR1 DFQATT and CDR2 SNEGSKA (reference sequence). Prepared TCR beta cDNA libraries contained unique molecular identifiers. TCRdb called the PCR reads again in MiXCR, with one record for every CDR3 protein. The sample records about 820,000 distinct CDR3 sequences, roughly 50% being singletons. This chain uses TRBV20-1 with TRBJ2-5; 16 bases are a match to TRBD2. With the DNA end fitting TRBJ2-7 better, the J assignment may be wrong. Sequenced input: blood. The clonotype comes from a girl between 5 and 17 years old with multiple sclerosis. The CDR3 DNA follows: TGCAGTGCGGGACTAGCGGGGGGGCCACACGAGCAGTACTTC. Protein: CSAGLAGGPHEQYF.